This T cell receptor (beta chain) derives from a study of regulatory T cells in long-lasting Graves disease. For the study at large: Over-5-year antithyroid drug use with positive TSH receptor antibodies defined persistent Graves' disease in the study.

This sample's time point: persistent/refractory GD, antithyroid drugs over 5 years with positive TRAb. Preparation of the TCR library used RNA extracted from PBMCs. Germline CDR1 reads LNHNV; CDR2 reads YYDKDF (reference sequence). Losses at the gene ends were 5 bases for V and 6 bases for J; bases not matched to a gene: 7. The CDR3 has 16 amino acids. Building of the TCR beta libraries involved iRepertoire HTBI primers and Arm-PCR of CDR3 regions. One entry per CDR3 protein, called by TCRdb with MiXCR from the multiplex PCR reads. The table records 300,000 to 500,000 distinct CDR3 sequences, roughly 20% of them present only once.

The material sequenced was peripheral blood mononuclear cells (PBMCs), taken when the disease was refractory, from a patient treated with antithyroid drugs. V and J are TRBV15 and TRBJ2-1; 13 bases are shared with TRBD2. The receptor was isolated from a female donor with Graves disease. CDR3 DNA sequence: TGTGCCACCAGCGGACGGACTAGCGGGAGACGCAATGAGCAGTTCTTC. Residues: CATSGRTSGRRNEQFF.